This T cell receptor beta chain was documented in a study of glioma-infiltrating T cells. Study-wide results and limits: Non-neoplastic patients had below-expected tissue-blood divergence, while all gliomas exceeded expectation.

About this clonotype: Its specificity is not known.

Germline V lookup: CDR1 LGHNA, CDR2 YNFKEQ. V dropped 0 bases and J dropped 14; count of bases not matched to a gene: 2. The CDR3 is made up of 11 amino acids. Using RNA template, CDR3s of TCR alpha and beta were amplified with iRepertoire arm-PCR. Input was roughly 95-400 ng of tissue mRNA or PBMC total RNA. One entry per CDR3 protein, called by TCRdb with MiXCR from the multiplex PCR reads. The table has about 140,000 distinct CDR3 sequences, 30% to 40% seen once. This TCR came from a human donor with low-grade glioma or glioblastoma, undergoing nonglioma brain surgery, or in good health (not recorded which). The V and J genes are TRBV4-2 and TRBJ1-1, with TRBD1 matching over 8 bases. Sample: glioma tissue, nonneoplastic brain tissue, or PBMCs (not recorded which). The CDR3 coding sequence is TGTGCCAGCAGCCAAGACAGGGGGCGATTCTTT. Protein sequence: CASSQDRGRFF.